This TCR beta chain was captured by sequencing in a study of OX40 agonist ivuxolimab in advanced cancers. As for the study more broadly: The costimulatory receptor OX40 (CD134) was targeted by ivuxolimab, a fully human IgG2 agonistic monoclonal antibody. Intravenous ivuxolimab was administered to patients every 2 weeks at six dose levels: 0.01, 0.1, 0.3, 1.5, 3 and 10 mg/kg. In the dose-escalation cohort, around 80% of patients were male, and the mean age was around 60 years with a range of about 20 to 80. Partial responses occurred in three dose-escalation patients, of whom one had hepatocellular carcinoma and two had cutaneous melanoma. Patients were allowed to have had prior anti-PD-1, anti-PD-L1 or anti-CTLA-4 therapy, and more than 30% of the dose-escalation patients had previously received checkpoint inhibitors. Peripheral TCRbeta sequencing aimed to test whether ivuxolimab altered TCR sequence diversity and caused clonal T-cell expansion. The paper reports the monotherapy dose-escalation portion (N ≈ 50 patients) of the phase I ivuxolimab trial. Among the approximately 50 dose-escalation patients, about 19 had hepatocellular carcinoma, approximately 15 melanoma, 9 renal cell carcinoma and 9 head and neck cancer.

In regard to this clone: Which antigen it targets is not known. No much larger clone exists at a distance of one base, and base qualities are not known.

From cysteine to phenylalanine, the CDR3 is 11 amino acids long. Of all the DNA, just the CDR3 is kept, 33 bases in frame from base 1. The germline V gene specifies SGHDT as CDR1 and YYEEEE as CDR2. V sheds 3 bases and J sheds 5 bases, leaving 5 bases between their ends. The full study reports these points: The antigen specificity of the clonally expanded peripheral T cells was not determined. Low levels of normalized T-cell clonal expansion were also shown by some nonresponding patients. Clonal expansion of both CD4+ and CD8+ blood T cells was observed from baseline to week 6 at doses 0.1 to 3.0 mg/kg. In partial responders in the 0.1-3.0 mg/kg groups, normalized peripheral clonal expansion was found to be among the lowest, especially among CD8+ T cells. After ivuxolimab, more expanded clones were found on average in CD8+ T cells than in CD4+ T cells.

For sequencing of the TCRbeta CDR3 region, genomic DNA was extracted from the sorted cells. TCRbeta CDR3 regions were sequenced using the immunoSEQ Assay. Held by TCRdb, this immuneACCESS table contains in-frame sequences only and omits some clones. Under half of the omission traces to an unresolved V gene where checked; the cause of the rest is unknown. This sample is represented by around 50,000 clones; nearly 90% of them were singletons. The ten largest make up over 0.5% of the sample. The trial excluded patients who had a history of autoimmune disease or were on systemic immunosuppression. Peripheral blood for TCR sequencing was collected from all dose cohorts at baseline, on cycle 4 day 1, and on cycle 7 day 1. Samples came from an open-label, multicenter, first-in-human phase I dose-escalation trial of ivuxolimab. Adults with locally advanced or metastatic head and neck squamous cell, hepatocellular, melanoma or renal cell carcinoma were enrolled in the trial. Before TCR sequencing, CD4+ T cells and CD8+ T cells were sorted from peripheral blood as separate populations.

Sequences were derived from CD4+ or CD8+ T cells sorted from blood, sampled in a trial of the OX40 agonist ivuxolimab. The chain is made from TRBV5-6 and TRBJ2-5, with the D gene call left open. The sequence was collected from an adult with an advanced solid tumor such as melanoma, head and neck, liver or kidney cancer. CDR3 loop: CASSSRETQYF. The nucleotide sequence reads as follows: TGTGCCAGCAGCTCGAGGGAGACCCAGTACTTC.